These 28 T cell receptor beta chains were all obtained from the same sample, sequenced in a study of neoadjuvant anti-PD-1 for oral cavity cancer. The time point: after neoadjuvant nivolumab, at surgical resection. Generated by immunoSEQ multiplex PCR, the TCRdb table keeps only in-frame clones and is missing some. The data hold some 8,700 clones, with 70% to 80% observed a single time. The sequencing here drew on PBMCs, taken after nivolumab (anti-PD-1) treatment. These receptors were obtained from a person aged 35 to 85 with oral cavity squamous cell carcinoma.

This clone has just a few counts. The chain employs TRBV4-1 and TRBJ1-5; 7 bases agree with TRBD1. CDR3 length equals 17 residues. CDR1 is MGHRA, CDR2 YSYEKL, per germline. The ends lost 0 bases at V and 3 bases at J; junction bases unmatched: 8. CDR3 DNA sequence: TGCGCCAGCAGCCAAGAGGGCGGGACAGTTATCAATCAGCCCCAGCATTTT. Residues: CASSQEGGTVINQPQHF.

This chain uses TRBV19 with TRBJ2-1, with no clear D. Germline V gene sequence: CDR1 LNHDA, CDR2 SQIVND (reference sequence). V lost 1 base to trimming and J lost 8 bases, with 9 bases between them. The CDR3 has 13 amino acids. For the CDR3, the DNA is TGTGCCAGTAGTATAGGTCGCGTTTATGAGCAGTTCTTC. Translated, it gives CASSIGRVYEQFF.

The sample holds a few counts of this clone. The chain uses TRBV6-1 and TRBJ1-1, with TRBD1 as a possible D gene (5 bases). Germline CDR1 reads MNHNS; CDR2 reads SASEGT. With 7 bases removed from V and 1 base from J, the gap between germline ends came to 13 bases. This CDR3 comprises 14 residues. DNA of the CDR3: TGTGCCAGCATCCGAAGCACAGGGAACACTGAAGCTTTCTTT. As protein: CASIRSTGNTEAFF.

The chain combines TRBV5-6 with TRBJ1-2; no clear D. The CDR3 is 12 amino acids. V lost 0 bases and J 6 bases, leaving 6 bases between the germline ends. Germline V lookup: CDR1 SGHDT, CDR2 YYEEEE. The CDR3 reads CASSLVGDGYTF. For the CDR3, the DNA is TGTGCCAGCAGCTTGGTTGGGGATGGCTACACCTTC.

The chain combines TRBV6-6 with TRBJ1-3; 7 positions match TRBD1. With V trimmed by 7 bases and J by 0 bases, 6 bases remained unmatched. This CDR3 has 15 amino acids. The germline V gene has CDR1 MNHNY and CDR2 SVGAGI (reference sequence). In DNA, the CDR3 is TGTGCCAGCACCCGACAGGGAAGCTCTGGAAACACCATATATTTT. It is translated as CASTRQGSSGNTIYF.

The V call is TRBV6-6, the J call TRBJ2-7; TRBD1 matches 9 bases. Germline CDR1 reads MNHNY; CDR2 reads SVGAGI (reference sequence). The CDR3 is 13 residues long. The trim removed 6 bases at V and 3 bases at J, leaving 3 bases unmatched. The CDR3: CASSTDRGYEQYF. CDR3 nucleotide sequence: TGTGCCAGCAGCACGGACAGGGGCTACGAGCAGTACTTC.

As regards this clone: Other DNA sequences in the sample encode the same CDR3. J is TRBJ2-7 and V is TRBV7-9, with D unresolved. The CDR3 runs to 15 residues. Germline values: CDR1 SEHNR, CDR2 FQNEAQ (reference sequence). Between the trimmed V and J ends, which lost 5 bases and 5 bases, there was a span of 19 bases. CDR3 loop: CASSDRGGSLNEQYF. CDR3 bases: TGTGCCAGCAGCGACCGAGGTGGTAGTTTAAACGAGCAGTACTTC.

The CDR3 DNA reads as TGTGCCAGCAGTGATCTCTCAACGAACACTGAAGCTTTCTTT. Translation gives CASSDLSTNTEAFF. This chain uses TRBV6-4 with TRBJ1-1; D unclear. Germline CDR1 MRHNA, CDR2 SNTAGT. The CDR3 totals 14 residues. Trimming took off 3 bases at V and 1 base at J, with 9 bases between the two ends.

This clone was recorded once. The J gene is TRBJ1-2, the V gene TRBV7-3; 10 bases fit TRBD1. V lost 5 bases to trimming and J lost 6 bases; unmatched junction nucleotides: 15. The CDR3 loop spans 17 amino acids. Germline V gene lookup returns CDR1 SGHTA and CDR2 FQGTGA. Written as DNA, the CDR3 is TGTGCCAGCAGCGACTCCGGGACAGGGGCCGCCGGGGATGGCTACACCTTC. This translates into CASSDSGTGAAGDGYTF.

This chain joins TRBV12-5 and TRBJ2-1; D remains unclear. CDR3 length: 14 amino acids. V shed 4 bases and J shed 7 bases, with 14 bases lying between them. Germline assignment: CDR1 LGHNT and CDR2 FRNRAP. The CDR3, as DNA: TGTGCTAGTGGTTCGACGAGCCCGAGGAATGAGCAGTTCTTC. It yields the protein CASGSTSPRNEQFF.

A single count supports this clone. The rearrangement uses TRBV19 and TRBJ2-3; D might be TRBD1 (6 bases). The length of the CDR3 is 14 residues. Germline CDR1 reads LNHDA; CDR2 reads SQIVND (reference sequence). V lost 3 bases to trimming and J lost 6 bases, with 13 bases between them. CDR3 amino acids: CASSIGTWKDTQYF. The CDR3 DNA sequence: TGTGCCAGTAGTATTGGGACATGGAAGGATACGCAGTATTTT.

J is TRBJ2-5 and V is TRBV30, with a weak D call TRBD2 (7 bases). Germline-derived CDR1 and CDR2 are GTSNPN and SVGIG (reference sequence). The CDR3 totals 12 residues. The chain's CDR3 is CAYSRGAETQYF. The CDR3 DNA follows: TGTGCTTACAGTCGGGGGGCCGAGACCCAGTACTTC.

The chain uses TRBV29-1 and TRBJ2-1; weak D call: TRBD1 (5 bases). The CDR3 sequence is 13 residues long. CDR1 SQVTM and CDR2 ANQGSEA come from the germline V gene. Trimming took 7 bases from V and 0 from J, leaving 10 bases between them. CDR3 sequence (DNA): TGCAGCGCTCAAGGGGACTCCTACAATGAGCAGTTCTTC. Its protein product is CSAQGDSYNEQFF.

The chain joins TRBV6-6 to TRBJ1-5, with D tentatively TRBD1 (5 bases). The CDR3 extends over 13 amino acids. The germline V and J ends were trimmed by 6 bases and 3 bases, with 9 bases remaining between them. The germline V gene has CDR1 MNHNY and CDR2 SVGAGI (reference sequence). The CDR3 DNA reads TGTGCCAGCAGACCCAGGGTCAATCAGCCCCAGCATTTT. It yields the protein CASRPRVNQPQHF.

This clone was seen more than once but under ten times. This chain joins TRBV29-1 and TRBJ1-4; D is undetermined. Germline V CDR1 and CDR2: SQVTM, ANQGSEA. The CDR3 runs to 15 residues. Trimming left V 6 bases short and J 8 bases short, with 22 bases between. DNA of the CDR3: TGCAGCGTGGCCTCGGCACCCGGGGTAGGGGAAAAACTGTTTTTT. Amino acids: CSVASAPGVGEKLFF.

This clone was found a few times. The chain is built from TRBV27 and TRBJ2-2, with D hard to call. The CDR3 runs to 16 residues. Germline CDR1 and CDR2: MNHEY and SMNVEV (reference sequence). The V end was cut by 6 bases, the J end by 0 bases, with 14 bases between. The CDR3 DNA is TGTGCCAGCAGACAGTCGGGCGGTGCGAACACCGGGGAGCTGTTTTTT. It encodes CASRQSGGANTGELFF.

This clone was counted once. V is TRBV6-4 and J is TRBJ1-2; perhaps TRBD1 as D (5 bases). This CDR3 has 14 residues. Trimming cost V 6 bases and J 2 bases, with 13 bases left between them. In germline, CDR1 is MRHNA, CDR2 SNTAGT. The CDR3, as DNA: TGTGCCAGCAGATCCTCCGACAGAAACTATGGCTACACCTTC. It specifies CASRSSDRNYGYTF.

This clone was counted a single time. The genes are TRBV5-1 and TRBJ1-2, with a tentative D call TRBD1 (5 bases). This CDR3 region has 15 residues. The V gene's germline CDR1 is SGHRS and CDR2 YFSETQ. Trimming stripped 4 bases from V and 3 bases from J, with 16 bases between. Here the CDR3 reads CASSRSGSGDYGYTF. The CDR3 DNA sequence: TGCGCCAGCAGCCGGTCAGGGAGTGGAGACTATGGCTACACCTTC.

This clone was seen only a few times. The rearrangement links TRBV7-2 to TRBJ1-1; weak D call: TRBD1 (6 bases). Per germline, CDR1 SGHTA and CDR2 FQGNSA. The V end was cut by 2 bases, the J end by 4 bases, with 11 bases between. This CDR3 has 14 amino acids. In DNA, the CDR3 is TGTGCCAGCAGCTTAAGTACGGGGGCCACTGAAGCTTTCTTT. Its protein product is CASSLSTGATEAFF.

The chain uses TRBV7-2 and TRBJ1-1, with D unresolved. This CDR3 has 13 amino acids. Germline lookup yields CDR1 SGHTA and CDR2 FQGNSA. Trimming removed 3 bases from V and 2 bases from J, with 7 bases in between. The CDR3 bases are TGTGCCAGCAGCTTCCAGAGAAACACTGAAGCTTTCTTT. It is translated as CASSFQRNTEAFF.

V gene TRBV30 combines with J gene TRBJ2-1; TRBD2 matches 9 bases. CDR3 length: 15 amino acids. The ends lost 2 bases at V and 8 bases at J; junction bases unmatched: 10. Looked up from germline, CDR1 is GTSNPN and CDR2 is SVGIG (reference sequence). As DNA, the CDR3 is TGTGCCTGGAGTATGGTAGCGGGAGTAGGGTATGAGCAGTTCTTC. Protein: CAWSMVAGVGYEQFF.

J is TRBJ1-5 and V is TRBV6-1, with 8 bases aligning to TRBD1. Trimming cost V 3 bases and J 9 bases; bases outside gene matches: 10. The CDR3 runs to 15 residues. Germline V gene sequence: CDR1 MNHNS, CDR2 SASEGT. As DNA, the CDR3 is TGTGCCAGCAGTGACAGATCTGGGGGGACAGGGCCCCAGCATTTT. This gives the protein CASSDRSGGTGPQHF.

The chain employs TRBV5-1 and TRBJ2-1; 12 positions match TRBD2. Germline CDR1 is SGHRS and CDR2 is YFSETQ. V lost 6 bases, J lost 3 bases, and 19 bases stayed unmatched. The CDR3 spans 20 residues. This CDR3 is CASTKSPRTSGTPDYNEQFF. The CDR3 bases are TGCGCCAGCACCAAATCCCCTCGGACTAGCGGGACCCCAGACTACAATGAGCAGTTCTTC.

The genes are TRBV6-4 and TRBJ2-3; tentatively, D is TRBD1 (6 bases). Germline V CDR1 and CDR2: MRHNA, SNTAGT. The ends were cut back, 3 bases at V and 2 bases at J, with 6 bases in the middle. This CDR3 is 13 amino acids long. CDR3 loop: CASSEGATDTQYF. CDR3 nucleotide sequence: TGTGCCAGCAGTGAGGGGGCCACAGATACGCAGTATTTT.

The gene calls are TRBV7-2 and TRBJ2-7; 10 bases fit TRBD1. The J segment lost 4 bases and the V segment lost 4 bases, leaving 4 bases of the junction unmatched. This CDR3 is built from 14 residues. Germline loops: CDR1 SGHTA, CDR2 FQGNSA. The CDR3 bases are TGTGCCAGCAGCTCGGGACAGGGGAGATACGAGCAGTACTTC. It is translated as CASSSGQGRYEQYF.

This clone was picked up a small number of times. The rearrangement links TRBV27 to TRBJ2-3; D gene uncertain. From germline, CDR1 is MNHEY and CDR2 SMNVEV (reference sequence). The V gene lost 3 bases and the J gene lost 5 bases, with 3 bases spanning the gap. The CDR3 has 11 amino acids. Written as DNA, the CDR3 is TGTGCCAGCAGTTTTGGAGATACGCAGTATTTT. Its protein is CASSFGDTQYF.

In nucleotides, the CDR3 is TGTGCCAGCGGCCCCGGGACTCTTTACAATGAGCAGTTCTTC. Protein product: CASGPGTLYNEQFF. The V gene is TRBV9, the J gene TRBJ2-1, with D possibly being TRBD2 (6 bases). V lost 7 bases and J lost 4, with 15 bases in between. The CDR3 runs 14 residues. Germline lookup yields CDR1 SGDLS and CDR2 YYNGEE.

This chain links TRBV10-2 with TRBJ2-5, with TRBD1 matching over 8 bases. This CDR3 contains 15 residues. Germline-derived CDR1 and CDR2 are WSHSY and SAAADI. J was trimmed by 2 bases and V by 6 bases; bases with no gene match: 8. In DNA, the CDR3 is TGCGCCAGCAGCGACAGGGGAAGGGGTCAAGAGACCCAGTACTTC. Translated, it gives CASSDRGRGQETQYF.